The rows below give T cell receptor beta chains drawn from one sample of a study of blood T cell repertoires in COVID-19. Assay used: immunoSEQ multiplex PCR; TCRdb lists only in-frame clones, some missing. The data contain about 310,000 clones, roughly 86% of them singletons. The source material was peripheral blood. These receptor sequences come from a woman aged 50 to 60 who had recovered from COVID-19. The CDR3 runs from the conserved cysteine through the conserved F or W. Each record gives: V gene, CDR3 length, J gene, D gene, CDR3 protein. A D gene is named only where the DNA matches it firmly.

V gene: TRBV11-2
CDR3 length: 16
J gene: TRBJ2-3
D gene: TRBD2
CDR3 protein: CASSPGLAYQSDTQYF

V gene: TRBV3-1/TRBV3-2
CDR3 length: 15
J gene: TRBJ2-1
D gene: .
CDR3 protein: CASSQGLLGYNEQFF

V gene: TRBV5-6
CDR3 length: 17
J gene: TRBJ2-6
D gene: .
CDR3 protein: CASIPPVSGSGANVLTF

V gene: TRBV7-2
CDR3 length: 16
J gene: TRBJ2-7
D gene: TRBD2
CDR3 protein: CASSLLVSSGRHEQYF

V gene: TRBV7-3
CDR3 length: 16
J gene: TRBJ2-1
D gene: TRBD2
CDR3 protein: CASSRQGLAGGNEQFF

V gene: TRBV6-1
CDR3 length: 15
J gene: TRBJ2-7
D gene: .
CDR3 protein: CASSEQGSTLYEQYF

V gene: TRBV3-1/TRBV3-2
CDR3 length: 16
J gene: TRBJ2-2
D gene: .
CDR3 protein: CASSHLFQTNSGELFF

V gene: TRBV2
CDR3 length: 15
J gene: TRBJ2-1
D gene: TRBD2
CDR3 protein: CASSEEAGVSNEQFF

V gene: TRBV9
CDR3 length: 18
J gene: TRBJ2-3
D gene: TRBD2
CDR3 protein: CASSAGLAGRPGGGTQYF

V gene: TRBV4-1
CDR3 length: 15
J gene: TRBJ1-2
D gene: TRBD1
CDR3 protein: CASSQDWDRRYGYTF

V gene: TRBV10-3
CDR3 length: 14
J gene: TRBJ2-3
D gene: TRBD2
CDR3 protein: CAISSGGAADTQYF

V gene: TRBV6-6
CDR3 length: 12
J gene: TRBJ1-2
D gene: .
CDR3 protein: CASSYPGEKDTF

V gene: TRBV30
CDR3 length: 15
J gene: TRBJ1-2
D gene: .
CDR3 protein: CAWSQDPMGEYGYTF

V gene: TRBV6-6
CDR3 length: 12
J gene: TRBJ1-6
D gene: .
CDR3 protein: CATKGGNSPLHF

V gene: TRBV11-3
CDR3 length: 14
J gene: TRBJ2-3
D gene: .
CDR3 protein: CASSRGSFTDTQYF

V gene: TRBV6-6
CDR3 length: 13
J gene: TRBJ1-1
D gene: TRBD1
CDR3 protein: CASSSGQVREAFF

V gene: TRBV19
CDR3 length: 15
J gene: TRBJ2-3
D gene: TRBD1
CDR3 protein: CASSGTGRRTDTQYF

V gene: TRBV3-1/TRBV3-2
CDR3 length: 17
J gene: TRBJ2-2
D gene: TRBD2
CDR3 protein: CASSQGLAGGPSGELFF

V gene: TRBV6-5
CDR3 length: 14
J gene: TRBJ2-1
D gene: .
CDR3 protein: CASSYSWQGIEQFF

V gene: TRBV6-6
CDR3 length: 16
J gene: TRBJ2-7
D gene: .
CDR3 protein: CASKKYRGRVSYEQYF

V gene: TRBV4-1
CDR3 length: 17
J gene: TRBJ2-7
D gene: TRBD1
CDR3 protein: CASSLRGGDRGSYEQYF

V gene: TRBV30
CDR3 length: 16
J gene: TRBJ2-7
D gene: .
CDR3 protein: CAWSPKPGGGSYEQYF

V gene: TRBV28
CDR3 length: 14
J gene: TRBJ1-2
D gene: .
CDR3 protein: CAVESGGSDYGYTF

V gene: TRBV6-5
CDR3 length: 14
J gene: TRBJ2-7
D gene: .
CDR3 protein: CASRTGRSSYEQYF

V gene: TRBV7-2
CDR3 length: 13
J gene: TRBJ2-3
D gene: .
CDR3 protein: CASSSYRTDTQYF

V gene: TRBV28
CDR3 length: 14
J gene: TRBJ2-1
D gene: TRBD2
CDR3 protein: CASSSPGLSNEQFF

V gene: TRBV15
CDR3 length: 14
J gene: TRBJ1-1
D gene: .
CDR3 protein: CATTSERMATEAFF

V gene: TRBV5-1
CDR3 length: 16
J gene: TRBJ1-1
D gene: .
CDR3 protein: CASSLLGMGRNTEAFF

V gene: TRBV27
CDR3 length: 16
J gene: TRBJ2-3
D gene: .
CDR3 protein: CASSPGQPRGGDTQYF

V gene: TRBV7-2
CDR3 length: 14
J gene: TRBJ1-5
D gene: TRBD1
CDR3 protein: CASSFDRGNQPQHF

V gene: TRBV6-2/TRBV6-3
CDR3 length: 12
J gene: TRBJ2-1
D gene: TRBD2
CDR3 protein: CASSLAGEVQFF

V gene: TRBV28
CDR3 length: 12
J gene: TRBJ2-7
D gene: .
CDR3 protein: CASSFNSYEQYF

V gene: TRBV7-8
CDR3 length: 15
J gene: TRBJ2-7
D gene: TRBD2
CDR3 protein: CASSSTSGGAYEQYF

V gene: TRBV3-1/TRBV3-2
CDR3 length: 14
J gene: TRBJ1-2
D gene: .
CDR3 protein: CASSQAGSPYGYTF

V gene: TRBV14
CDR3 length: 15
J gene: TRBJ1-1
D gene: .
CDR3 protein: CASSQVKLQDTEAFF

V gene: TRBV11-2
CDR3 length: 12
J gene: TRBJ2-2
D gene: TRBD2
CDR3 protein: CASSTSGGELFF

V gene: TRBV24-1
CDR3 length: 13
J gene: TRBJ2-1
D gene: TRBD2
CDR3 protein: CATSGGGYNEQFF

V gene: TRBV6-5
CDR3 length: 12
J gene: TRBJ2-7
D gene: TRBD2
CDR3 protein: CASSGTSYEQYF

V gene: TRBV6-2/TRBV6-3
CDR3 length: 15
J gene: TRBJ2-1
D gene: TRBD1
CDR3 protein: CASSYRGTGGLEQFF

V gene: TRBV7-2
CDR3 length: 13
J gene: TRBJ2-3
D gene: .
CDR3 protein: CASSLARADTQYF

V gene: TRBV18
CDR3 length: 13
J gene: TRBJ1-1
D gene: .
CDR3 protein: CASSREADTEAFF

V gene: TRBV10-1
CDR3 length: 14
J gene: TRBJ2-5
D gene: TRBD2
CDR3 protein: CASSESGAGETQYF

V gene: TRBV6-6
CDR3 length: 16
J gene: TRBJ2-7
D gene: TRBD2
CDR3 protein: CASSRSGGVADYEQYF

V gene: TRBV21-1
CDR3 length: 16
J gene: TRBJ2-7
D gene: .
CDR3 protein: CASSKDRTVTSYEQYF

V gene: TRBV6-2/TRBV6-3
CDR3 length: 16
J gene: TRBJ1-6
D gene: .
CDR3 protein: CASSPTDGRYNSPLHF

V gene: TRBV28
CDR3 length: 17
J gene: TRBJ2-3
D gene: TRBD2
CDR3 protein: CASSPIAGGLVADTQYF

V gene: TRBV19
CDR3 length: 12
J gene: TRBJ2-7
D gene: TRBD2
CDR3 protein: CASRRAGGEQYF

V gene: TRBV9
CDR3 length: 13
J gene: TRBJ2-3
D gene: .
CDR3 protein: CASSPRMTDTQYF

V gene: TRBV5-1
CDR3 length: 15
J gene: TRBJ1-5
D gene: .
CDR3 protein: CASSLDGQPNQPQHF

V gene: TRBV15
CDR3 length: 15
J gene: TRBJ1-5
D gene: TRBD1
CDR3 protein: CATSRYQGANQPQHF